This record covers a single T cell receptor beta chain. This clonotype was recorded a few times. The antigen it binds to is not known. Base quality data are lacking; no much larger clone is found one base away. The roughly 38 donors, aged about 6 to 95 years, were systemically healthy Caucasian individuals from Russia. Around 9.9 milliliters of peripheral blood were collected from each donor into EDTA-treated Vacutainer tubes. Ficoll-Paque density-gradient centrifugation was used to isolate PBMCs, with at least 6.5 million per sample. Total RNA was extracted from PBMCs with Trizol reagent, with at least 5.5 micrograms obtained per sample. For every donor, an aliquot of PBMCs went through flow cytometry to measure the percentages of naive CD45RAhigh/CD27high T cells. Library generation was performed with 5' RACE. The instrument was an Illumina HiSeq 2500. A second about 7 to 11 cycle PCR used a sample-barcoded 5' primer and a J-beta primer mix. Each TCR beta cDNA molecule received a unique molecular identifier from a template-switch 5' adaptor carrying 12 random nucleotides. At least 2.5 million CDR3-containing paired-end reads were obtained from each sample. First-strand cDNA synthesis was performed from all RNA using the Mint cDNA synthesis kit, with priming by a TRBC-specific oligonucleotide. All cDNA was treated with uracil-DNA glycosylase and then went through a first 18-cycle PCR with the universal primers M1SS and BC2_uni_R. In the source study's methods: Each sample was normalized by randomly selecting 1 million high-quality reads, each carrying a distinct molecular identifier. Reads sharing molecular identifiers were discarded rather than binned into consensus sequences. CDR3 identification, clonotype clustering and error correction used MiTCR with a Q25 quality threshold and the strictest error-elimination algorithm. A nonparametric unseen species model with Euler transformation was used to estimate a lower bound on total TCR beta diversity. TCRdb handled the public reads itself, with Q25 trimming in fastp and clone calling in MiXCR, and kept productive beta chains. Rows are unified per CDR3 protein, each entry keeping the most common DNA and genes. These V and J calls are TCRdb output, not the study's own analysis. The sample records 1,300,000 or so distinct CDR3 sequences, around 55% of which are singletons. The ten largest account for 5.5% to 8% of the sample.

The record originates from a study of blood T cells in healthy people across ages (dated by TCRdb to about 2015). About the investigation overall: In model experiments, template switching captured roughly one uniquely barcoded TCR beta cDNA molecule for every two T cells. Donors were grouped into four age groups: young (average 16 years), middle-aged (39), aged (roughly 62) and long-lived (approximately 82). Using the same blood draw, the study looked at two additional independent replicas of 1 million unique cDNA reads for two donors, one aged 18 to 30 and the other aged 80 or older. Using deep sequencing normalized with unique cDNA molecular identifiers, the study measured how TCR beta repertoire diversity changes with age. To avoid experimental bias, donors of different ages were distributed randomly across sequencing lanes. The paper's findings and limits, for the study overall: Compared with the aged group, the long-lived group had more naive CD4+ T cells, fewer expanded clones and increased TCR diversity, a pattern suggesting age selection. Estimates of total diversity from one million sequenced T cells were regarded as lower bounds and underestimates. There was a strong correlation between observed TCR beta diversity and the percentage of naive T cells measured by flow cytometry. As age increased, observed TCR beta diversity per million T cells dropped in a roughly linear way, and a significant reduction was already evident by age roughly 40. Because the CMV infection status of the donors was unknown, age-related changes in expanded clonotypes may potentially have been confounded. Since profiling was done on bulk unsorted PBMCs, naive and antigen-experienced compartments could not be conclusively compared.

V is pared back by 1 base and J by 5 bases, with 10 bases lying between the germline termini. Inclusive of the bounding cysteine and phenylalanine, the CDR3 is 14 residues long. The DNA shown is the 42-base CDR3, in frame from base 1. Reading the germline V gene gives CDR1 SGHRS and CDR2 YFSETQ. Recombination connected TRBV5-1 to TRBJ2-1; the D segment cannot be called with confidence. The material sequenced was blood. The sequence was obtained from a man in his late teens or twenties in good health. The CDR3 has the sequence CASSLYPSDNEQFF. The bases read TGCGCCAGCAGCTTGTACCCCAGTGACAATGAGCAGTTCTTC.